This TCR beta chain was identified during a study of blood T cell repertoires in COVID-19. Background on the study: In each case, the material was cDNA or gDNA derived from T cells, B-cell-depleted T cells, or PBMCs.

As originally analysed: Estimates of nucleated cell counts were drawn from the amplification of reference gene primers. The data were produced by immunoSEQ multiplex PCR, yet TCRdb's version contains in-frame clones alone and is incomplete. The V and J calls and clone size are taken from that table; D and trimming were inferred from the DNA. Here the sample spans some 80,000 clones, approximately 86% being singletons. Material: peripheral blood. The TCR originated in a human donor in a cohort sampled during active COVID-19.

DNA of the CDR3: TGCGCCAGCAGCCATATTCGGGAGACTGAAGCTTTCTTT. Translating it yields CASSHIRETEAFF. The V gene is TRBV4-1, the J gene TRBJ1-1; D is uncertain. Trimming cost V 3 bases and J 5 bases, with 10 bases left between them. Germline lookup yields CDR1 MGHRA and CDR2 YSYEKL. The CDR3 is 13 residues long.